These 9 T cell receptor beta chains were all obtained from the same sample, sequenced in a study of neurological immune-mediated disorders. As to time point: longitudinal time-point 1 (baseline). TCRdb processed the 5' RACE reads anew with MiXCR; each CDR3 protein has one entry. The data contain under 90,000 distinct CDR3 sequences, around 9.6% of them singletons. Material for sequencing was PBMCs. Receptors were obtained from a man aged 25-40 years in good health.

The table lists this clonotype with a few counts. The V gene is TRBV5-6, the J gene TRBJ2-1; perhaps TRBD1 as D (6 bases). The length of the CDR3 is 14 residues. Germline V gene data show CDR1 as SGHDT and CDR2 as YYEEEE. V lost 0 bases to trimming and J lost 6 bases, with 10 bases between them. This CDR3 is CASSLVLRGNEQFF. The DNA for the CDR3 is TGTGCCAGCAGCTTGGTACTCAGGGGCAATGAGCAGTTCTTC.

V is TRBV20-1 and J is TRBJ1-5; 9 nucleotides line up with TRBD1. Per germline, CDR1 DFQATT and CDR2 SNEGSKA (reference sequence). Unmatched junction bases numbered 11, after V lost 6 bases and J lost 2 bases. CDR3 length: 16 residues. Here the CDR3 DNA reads TGCAGTGCCAGCTACGACAGGGACAGGGGCAATCAGCCCCAGCATTTT. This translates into CSASYDRDRGNQPQHF.

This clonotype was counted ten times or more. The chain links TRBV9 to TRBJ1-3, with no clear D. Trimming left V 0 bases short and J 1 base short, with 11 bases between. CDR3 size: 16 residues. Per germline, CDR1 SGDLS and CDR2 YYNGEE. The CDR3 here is CASSVALLGSGNTIYF. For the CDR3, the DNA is TGTGCCAGCAGCGTAGCTCTCTTGGGATCTGGAAACACCATATATTTT. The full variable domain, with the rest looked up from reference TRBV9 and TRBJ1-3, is DSGVTQTPKHLITATGQRVTLRCSPRSGDLSVYWYQQSLDQGLQFLIQYYNGEERAKGNILERFSAQQFPDLHSELNLSSLELGDSALYFCASSVALLGSGNTIYFGEGSWLTVV.

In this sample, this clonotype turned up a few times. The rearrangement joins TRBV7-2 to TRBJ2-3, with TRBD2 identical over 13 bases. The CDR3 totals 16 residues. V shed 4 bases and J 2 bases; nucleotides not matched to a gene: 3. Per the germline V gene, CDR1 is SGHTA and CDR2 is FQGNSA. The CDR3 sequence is CASSSGLAGFTDTQYF. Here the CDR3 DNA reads TGTGCCAGCAGCTCGGGACTAGCGGGATTCACAGATACGCAGTATTTT.

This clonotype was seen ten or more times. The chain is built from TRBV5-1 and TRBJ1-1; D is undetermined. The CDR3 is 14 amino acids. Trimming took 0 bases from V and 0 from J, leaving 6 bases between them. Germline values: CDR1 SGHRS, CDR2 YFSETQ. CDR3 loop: CASSLGRLNTEAFF. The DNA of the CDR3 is TGCGCCAGCAGCTTGGGGCGGTTGAACACTGAAGCTTTCTTT. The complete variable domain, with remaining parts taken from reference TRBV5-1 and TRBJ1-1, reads KAGVTQTPRYLIKTRGQQVTLSCSPISGHRSVSWYQQTPGQGLQFLFEYFSETQRNKGNFPGRFSGRQFSNSRSEMNVSTLELGDSALYLCASSLGRLNTEAFFGQGTRLTVV.

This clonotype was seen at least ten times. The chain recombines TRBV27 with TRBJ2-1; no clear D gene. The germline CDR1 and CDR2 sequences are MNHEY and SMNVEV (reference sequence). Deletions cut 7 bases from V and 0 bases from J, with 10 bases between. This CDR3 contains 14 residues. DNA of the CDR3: TGTGCCAGCACGACGCGCTCCTCCTACAATGAGCAGTTCTTC. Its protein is CASTTRSSYNEQFF.

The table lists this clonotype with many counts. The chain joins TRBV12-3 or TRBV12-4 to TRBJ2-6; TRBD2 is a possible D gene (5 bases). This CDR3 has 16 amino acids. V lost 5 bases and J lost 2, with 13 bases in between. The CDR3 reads CASSPTAGAGANVLTF. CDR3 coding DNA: TGTGCCAGCAGTCCGACGGCCGGGGCTGGGGCCAACGTCCTGACTTTC.

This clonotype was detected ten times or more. CDR3 amino acids: CASSLVQGYNEQFF. CDR3 coding DNA: TGCGCCAGCAGCTTGGTGCAAGGGTACAATGAGCAGTTCTTC. This chain connects TRBV5-1 to TRBJ2-1; D not certain. In germline, CDR1 is SGHRS, CDR2 YFSETQ. V lost 0 bases, J lost 4 bases, and 8 bases lay in between. This CDR3 has 14 residues.

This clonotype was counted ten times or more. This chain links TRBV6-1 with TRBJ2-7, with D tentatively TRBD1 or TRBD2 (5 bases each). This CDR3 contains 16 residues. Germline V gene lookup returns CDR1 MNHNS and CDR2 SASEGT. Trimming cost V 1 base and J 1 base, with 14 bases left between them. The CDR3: CASSEDGTVASYEQYF. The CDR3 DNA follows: TGTGCCAGCAGTGAAGATGGGACGGTTGCTTCCTACGAGCAGTACTTC.